These 11 T cell receptor beta chains share one sample of origin, sequenced in a study of CD8 T cells in Susac syndrome. With random hexamers, reverse transcription was performed on about 0.5 to 1 ug of RNA. TCRdb reprocessed the immunoSEQ multiplex PCR reads via MiXCR and lists one record per CDR3 protein. The profile shows 200,000 to 250,000 distinct CDR3 sequences, just over 90% of them singletons. The sequenced material came from CD4+ T cells from PBMCs. These receptors were obtained from a human donor with multiple sclerosis.

The chain is built from TRBV7-3 and TRBJ2-3; D might be TRBD2 (7 bases). The V and J ends lost 3 bases and 5 bases respectively, with 12 bases between them. The CDR3 totals 14 residues. Germline assignment: CDR1 SGHTA and CDR2 FQGTGA. The CDR3 DNA sequence: TGTGCCAGCAGCTTGGGGGGGCGCGGAGATACGCAGTATTTT. Residues: CASSLGGRGDTQYF.

V is TRBV7-8 and J is TRBJ2-2; 8 bases fit TRBD2. The CDR3 runs 16 residues. J lost 3 bases, V lost 1 base, and 4 bases had no gene match. From germline, CDR1 is SGHVS and CDR2 FQNEAQ. The CDR3 region is CASSLVAGGDTGELFF. Written as DNA, the CDR3 is TGTGCCAGCAGCTTAGTTGCGGGAGGAGACACCGGGGAGCTGTTTTTT.

The chain employs TRBV5-1 and TRBJ2-1; 8 bases are shared with TRBD1. The CDR3 consists of 15 residues. The V gene's germline CDR1 is SGHRS and CDR2 YFSETQ. The ends lost 2 bases at V and 0 bases at J; junction bases unmatched: 1. CDR3 residues: CASSFTGGSYNEQFF. The DNA for the CDR3 is TGCGCCAGCAGCTTTACAGGGGGCTCCTACAATGAGCAGTTCTTC.

This clonotype was seen only a few times. At one end the junction does not follow the germline gene, possibly because of a read error. DNA of the CDR3: TGTGCCAGCAGCTTAGAGGGAAGCACAGATACGCAGTATTTT. Amino acids: CASSLEGSTDTQYF. This chain connects TRBV5-1 to TRBJ2-3; D possibly corresponds to TRBD2 (5 bases). The germline V gene has CDR1 SGHRS and CDR2 YFSETQ. The CDR3 runs to 14 residues.

This clonotype has a handful of counts. The gene calls are TRBV3-1 and TRBJ2-7, with D uncertain. Germline CDR1 is LGHDT and CDR2 is YNNKEL (reference sequence). There are 14 residues in the CDR3. V lost 2 bases and J 3 bases, leaving 11 bases between the germline ends. CDR3 region: CASSQPHRNYEQYF. The CDR3 coding sequence is TGTGCCAGCAGCCAACCCCATCGGAACTACGAGCAGTACTTC.

This clonotype was found once. The chain uses TRBV5-1 and TRBJ2-1; 9 nucleotides match TRBD1. CDR1 SGHRS and CDR2 YFSETQ come from the germline V gene. The CDR3 contains 17 residues. J gave up 5 bases and V 4 bases, and 13 bases lay outside the gene matches. In DNA, the CDR3 is TGCGCCAGCAGCCTTCGCATACCGGGACAGGGTGACAATGAGCAGTTCTTC. It codes for CASSLRIPGQGDNEQFF. The whole variable domain, filled in from reference TRBV5-1 and TRBJ2-1, reads KAGVTQTPRYLIKTRGQQVTLSCSPISGHRSVSWYQQTPGQGLQFLFEYFSETQRNKGNFPGRFSGRQFSNSRSEMNVSTLELGDSALYLCASSLRIPGQGDNEQFFGPGTRLTVL.

The chain carries TRBV28 and TRBJ2-1; a weak D match, TRBD2 (5 bases). The germline V gene has CDR1 MDHEN and CDR2 SYDVKM. CDR3 size: 15 residues. Trimming took off 3 bases at V and 9 bases at J, with 18 bases between the two ends. CDR3 bases: TGTGCCAGCAGTTTCTCGGACTCAGGCAAGGGTGAGCAGTTCTTC. Translation gives CASSFSDSGKGEQFF.

The chain combines TRBV20-1 with TRBJ2-3; D is uncertain. CDR3 length: 13 residues. Germline V CDR1 and CDR2: DFQATT, SNEGSKA (reference sequence). V was trimmed by 0 bases and J by 3 bases, leaving 7 bases between them. Here the CDR3 DNA reads TGCAGTGCTAGAGAGACAAAAACAGATACGCAGTATTTT. Protein product: CSARETKTDTQYF.

V gene TRBV5-1 combines with J gene TRBJ2-5, with TRBD2 matching 13 bases. This CDR3 comprises 16 residues. Germline V gene data show CDR1 as SGHRS and CDR2 as YFSETQ. With V trimmed by 1 base and J by 1 base, 1 base remained unmatched. The CDR3: CASSLRLAGGQETQYF. The DNA for the CDR3 is TGCGCCAGCAGCTTGAGACTAGCGGGAGGCCAAGAGACCCAGTACTTC.

The J gene is TRBJ1-1, the V gene TRBV5-6, with D maybe TRBD1 (6 bases). Germline V gene data show CDR1 as SGHDT and CDR2 as YYEEEE. The CDR3 is made up of 16 amino acids. Trimming removed 1 base at V and 1 base at J, with 14 bases between. DNA of the CDR3: TGTGCCAGCAGCTTGATTCTCATAGGGGGGAACACTGAAGCTTTCTTT. Its protein is CASSLILIGGNTEAFF.

The chain has TRBV29-1 and TRBJ2-2; D assignment may be TRBD1 or TRBD2 (5 bases each). The CDR3 runs 14 residues. V lost 7 bases and J 1 base, leaving 13 bases between the germline ends. CDR1 and CDR2 (germline): SQVTM, ANQGSEA. CDR3 nucleotides: TGCAGCGCGGGGCCCACACGGAACACCGGGGAGCTGTTTTTT. As protein: CSAGPTRNTGELFF.